This T cell receptor beta chain was observed in a study of PD-L1 blockade in urothelial cancer. Turning to the study itself: The authors examined blood 3 weeks (second dose) and 6 weeks after treatment start. Counts from blood samples showed a median of roughly 150,000 T cells.

With 6 bases clipped from V and 9 bases from J, the junction kept 8 bases outside the gene matches. The germline V gene has CDR1 SNHLY and CDR2 FYNNEI. The CDR3 is 15 residues long. Assay: immunoSEQ multiplex PCR; the TCRdb copy retains only in-frame clones and omits some. The table has 48,000 or so clones, about 90% seen once. Time point noted: peripheral blood 6 weeks after treatment start. Urothelial carcinoma, locally advanced or metastatic, affected the patients. The source is a man between 60 and 75 years old with urothelial cancer. The sequenced sample was PBMCs, obtained around atezolizumab (anti-PD-L1) treatment. V usage is TRBV2 and J usage is TRBJ2-1; 13 nucleotides match TRBD2. CDR3 sequence: CASRETSGGFSEQFF. The CDR3 DNA is TGTGCCAGCAGGGAGACTAGCGGGGGGTTTAGTGAGCAGTTCTTC.